These 17 T cell receptor beta chains originate from one sample sequenced in a study of cytomegalovirus exposure and HLA in healthy donors. Measured with immunoSEQ multiplex PCR; TCRdb has only the in-frame clones, and not every one. There are roughly 70,000 clones in the sample; nearly 96% occur only once, and 4.5% lies in the top ten. The specimen sequenced was PBMCs. The receptors stem from a woman under 30 in good health and CMV-seropositive.

V is TRBV29-1 and J is TRBJ2-7; tentative D call: TRBD2 (5 bases). CDR1 is SQVTM and CDR2 is ANQGSEA in the germline V gene. V dropped 0 bases and J dropped 2 bases, with 8 bases sitting between them. The CDR3 length is 13 residues. This CDR3 is CSVEESGTYEQYF. The CDR3 DNA is TGCAGCGTTGAAGAGTCCGGGACCTACGAGCAGTACTTC.

This clone was seen just once. This rearrangement joins TRBV7-6 to TRBJ2-1; 9 nucleotides line up with TRBD2. V trimming: 5 bases; J trimming: 7 bases; junction bases outside the gene matches: 9. The CDR3 has 15 amino acids. Germline-derived CDR1 and CDR2 are SGHVS and FNYEAQ. The CDR3 DNA reads TGTGCCAGCAGCCCAGGGACTAGCACGAGGAATGAGCAGTTCTTC. Its translation: CASSPGTSTRNEQFF.

This chain joins TRBV6-1 and TRBJ2-7; TRBD2 agrees at 12 bases. The germline V gene encodes CDR1 MNHNS and CDR2 SASEGT. This CDR3 spans 15 amino acids. V lost 3 bases to trimming and J lost 0 bases; unmatched junction nucleotides: 0. The CDR3 DNA reads as TGTGCCAGCAGTGAGACTAGCGGGAGCTCCTACGAGCAGTACTTC. This sequence encodes CASSETSGSSYEQYF.

The rearrangement uses TRBV10-3 and TRBJ2-7; 8 nucleotides align to TRBD1. CDR1 and CDR2 (germline): ENHRY, SYGVKD. This CDR3 is 14 amino acids long. V shed 5 bases, J shed 5 bases, and the junction held 8 bases outside the gene matches. The CDR3 DNA follows: TGTGCCATCAGTCCAAGGACAGGGAAGGACGAGCAGTACTTC. It encodes CAISPRTGKDEQYF.

A few counts support this clone. V is TRBV7-2 and J is TRBJ1-3, with D possibly being TRBD1 (5 bases). The germline V gene has CDR1 SGHTA and CDR2 FQGNSA. This CDR3 is built from 14 residues. V was clipped by 1 base and J by 3 bases, with 7 bases between them. The CDR3 DNA follows: TGTGCCAGCAGCTTAGATAGGGGTGGAAACACCATATATTTT. Translation: CASSLDRGGNTIYF.

This chain uses TRBV6-5 with TRBJ2-1, with 7 nucleotides matching TRBD2. CDR3 length equals 16 residues. From germline, CDR1 is MNHEY and CDR2 SVGAGI. V trimming: 2 bases; J trimming: 7 bases; junction bases outside the gene matches: 11. The CDR3 loop is CASSYLAVISGNEQFF. The CDR3 region has the DNA TGTGCCAGCAGTTACCTAGCGGTAATATCAGGGAATGAGCAGTTCTTC.

The chain is built from TRBV30 and TRBJ2-2; TRBD2 matches at 10 bases. Germline V gene data show CDR1 as GTSNPN and CDR2 as SVGIG (reference sequence). J gave up 1 base and V 8 bases, and 7 bases lay outside the gene matches. The CDR3 consists of 15 residues. CDR3 amino acids: CAADSGRRNTGELFF. DNA of the CDR3: TGTGCCGCAGATAGCGGGAGGAGGAACACCGGGGAGCTGTTTTTT.

This chain joins TRBV27 and TRBJ2-2; D remains ambiguous. Germline values: CDR1 MNHEY, CDR2 SMNVEV (reference sequence). V gave up 3 bases and J gave up 8 bases, with 10 bases separating them. The CDR3 totals 13 residues. The CDR3 DNA follows: TGTGCCAGCAGTTTTGAGAATTTTGGGGAGCTGTTTTTT. Its translation: CASSFENFGELFF.

V gene TRBV7-8 combines with J gene TRBJ2-7; D perhaps matches TRBD2 (6 bases). Germline V lookup: CDR1 SGHVS, CDR2 FQNEAQ. The CDR3 contains 15 residues. The V and J ends lost 4 bases and 2 bases respectively, with 15 bases between them. Here the CDR3 reads CASSSGLTTAYEQYF. The CDR3 DNA sequence: TGTGCCAGCAGCTCGGGACTGACTACTGCCTACGAGCAGTACTTC.

V and J are TRBV2 and TRBJ2-5, with D maybe TRBD1 (6 bases). The CDR3 spans 16 residues. Germline CDR1 SNHLY, CDR2 FYNNEI. V lost 5 bases, J lost 3 bases, and 19 bases lay in between. The CDR3 region has the DNA TGTGCCAGCAGTTCCCAGGGGCCTGGTTTAAAAGAGACCCAGTACTTC. As protein: CASSSQGPGLKETQYF.

The V and J genes are TRBV6-6 and TRBJ2-4; D unresolved. The length of the CDR3 is 15 residues. The germline V gene has CDR1 MNHNY and CDR2 SVGAGI (reference sequence). V lost 2 bases, J lost 3 bases, and 11 bases lay in between. The chain's CDR3 is CASSYPNPYKNIQYF. CDR3 nucleotide sequence: TGTGCCAGCAGTTACCCAAATCCCTACAAAAACATTCAGTACTTC.

The chain employs TRBV5-6 and TRBJ2-7; 10 bases map to TRBD1. The germline CDR1 and CDR2 sequences are SGHDT and YYEEEE. J gave up 3 bases and V 2 bases, and 2 bases lay outside the gene matches. This CDR3 is built from 14 residues. CDR3 DNA: TGTGCCAGCAGCTTTGGGACAGGGGACTACGAGCAGTACTTC. This gives the protein CASSFGTGDYEQYF.

This clone was seen only once. The gene calls are TRBV28 and TRBJ1-4, with TRBD1 as a possible D gene (5 bases). This CDR3 comprises 14 residues. V was trimmed by 10 bases and J by 3 bases, leaving 15 bases between them. Per germline, CDR1 MDHEN and CDR2 SYDVKM. The CDR3 here is CATHPGFSNEKLFF. As DNA, the CDR3 is TGTGCCACCCATCCAGGGTTCTCTAATGAAAAACTGTTTTTT.

The chain carries TRBV19 and TRBJ2-2; 7 nucleotides line up with TRBD2. The CDR3 sequence is 16 residues long. V lost 3 bases and J lost 2; bases outside the gene matches: 6. The V gene's germline CDR1 is LNHDA and CDR2 SQIVND (reference sequence). CDR3 in amino acids: CASSIRRERNTGELFF. As DNA, the CDR3 is TGTGCCAGTAGTATTCGGCGGGAGAGAAACACCGGGGAGCTGTTTTTT.

This chain connects TRBV5-6 to TRBJ1-2; 9 bases match TRBD1. Germline assignment: CDR1 SGHDT and CDR2 YYEEEE. The trim removed 1 base at V and 6 bases at J, leaving 4 bases unmatched. This CDR3 region has 14 residues. CDR3 nucleotides: TGTGCCAGCAGCTTGATACAGGGGGCGGATGGCTACACCTTC. As protein: CASSLIQGADGYTF.

The J gene is TRBJ2-5, the V gene TRBV4-1, with 13 nucleotides matching TRBD2. Trimming removed 5 bases from V and 1 base from J; junction bases left unmatched: 4. Germline V gives CDR1 MGHRA, CDR2 YSYEKL. The length of the CDR3 is 16 residues. Here the CDR3 DNA reads TGCGCCAGCAGCAAACTAGCGGGAGGGCCCCAAGAGACCCAGTACTTC. This translates into CASSKLAGGPQETQYF.

DNA for the CDR3: TGTGCCAGCGAACTAGCGGGAGTACGGACCGGGGAGCTGTTTTTT. The encoded protein is CASELAGVRTGELFF. This chain joins TRBV13 and TRBJ2-2; 11 bases map to TRBD2. There are 15 residues in the CDR3. J gave up 5 bases and V 8 bases, and 7 bases lay outside the gene matches. In germline, CDR1 is PRHDT, CDR2 FYEKMQ (reference sequence).